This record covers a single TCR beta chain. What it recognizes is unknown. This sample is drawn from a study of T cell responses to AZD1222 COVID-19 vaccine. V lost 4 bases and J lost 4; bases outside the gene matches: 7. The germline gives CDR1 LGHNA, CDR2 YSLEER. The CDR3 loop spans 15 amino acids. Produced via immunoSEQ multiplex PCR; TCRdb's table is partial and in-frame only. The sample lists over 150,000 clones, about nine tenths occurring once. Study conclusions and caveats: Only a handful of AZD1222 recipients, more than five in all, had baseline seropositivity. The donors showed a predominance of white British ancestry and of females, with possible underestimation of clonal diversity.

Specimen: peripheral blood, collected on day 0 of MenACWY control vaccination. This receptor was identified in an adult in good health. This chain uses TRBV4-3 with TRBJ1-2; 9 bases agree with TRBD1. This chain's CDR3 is CASSRGTGTSYGYTF. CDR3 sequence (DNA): TGCGCCAGCAGCCGGGGGACAGGGACGAGCTATGGCTACACCTTC.